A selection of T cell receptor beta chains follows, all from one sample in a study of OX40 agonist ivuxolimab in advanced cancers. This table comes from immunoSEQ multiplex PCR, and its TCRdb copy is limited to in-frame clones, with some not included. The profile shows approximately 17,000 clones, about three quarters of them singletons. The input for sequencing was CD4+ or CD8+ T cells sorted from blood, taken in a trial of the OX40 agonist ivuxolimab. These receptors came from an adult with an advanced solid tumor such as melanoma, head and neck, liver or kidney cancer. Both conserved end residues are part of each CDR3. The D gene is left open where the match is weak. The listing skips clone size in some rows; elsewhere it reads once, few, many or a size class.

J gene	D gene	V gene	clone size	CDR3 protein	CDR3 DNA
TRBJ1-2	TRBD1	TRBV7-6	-	CASSPRPGGSYGYTF	TGTGCCAGCAGCCCCCGGCCAGGGGGCAGTTATGGCTACACCTTC
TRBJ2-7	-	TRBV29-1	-	CSVAGGDVYEQYF	TGCAGCGTTGCAGGGGGGGACGTCTACGAGCAGTACTTC
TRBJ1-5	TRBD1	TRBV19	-	CASSSPGQATYSNQPQHF	TGTGCCAGTAGTAGTCCGGGACAGGCCACTTATAGCAATCAGCCCCAGCATTTT
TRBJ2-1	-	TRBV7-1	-	CASSLSPGSYNEQFF	TGTGCCAGCAGCTTAAGTCCGGGCTCCTACAATGAGCAGTTCTTC
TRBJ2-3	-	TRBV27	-	CASMTTGRSDTQYF	TGTGCCAGCATGACTACAGGGAGGTCAGATACGCAGTATTTT
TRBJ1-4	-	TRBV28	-	CASSLGPLGTNEKLFF	TGTGCCAGCAGTCTAGGGCCCCTCGGGACTAATGAAAAACTGTTTTTT
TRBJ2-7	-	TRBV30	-	CAWSGAGATSYEQYF	TGTGCCTGGAGTGGGGCGGGGGCCACCTCCTACGAGCAGTACTTC
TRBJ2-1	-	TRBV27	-	CASSPLFSSYNEQFF	TGTGCCAGCAGTCCCCTGTTTAGCTCCTACAATGAGCAGTTCTTC
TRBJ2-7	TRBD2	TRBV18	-	CASSEGTSEGHEQYF	TGTGCCAGCTCAGAGGGGACTAGCGAAGGCCACGAGCAGTACTTC
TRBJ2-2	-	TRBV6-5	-	CAISGATGELFF	TGTGCCATCTCAGGGGCTACCGGGGAGCTGTTTTTT
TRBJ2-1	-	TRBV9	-	CASSGRGERGNEQFF	TGTGCCAGCAGCGGCAGGGGGGAAAGGGGAAATGAGCAGTTCTTC
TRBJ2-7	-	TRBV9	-	CASSVVGEDEQYF	TGTGCCAGCAGCGTAGTAGGGGAGGACGAGCAGTACTTC
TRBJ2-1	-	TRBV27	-	CASSFSGSYNEQFF	TGTGCCAGCAGCTTTTCCGGGAGCTACAATGAGCAGTTCTTC
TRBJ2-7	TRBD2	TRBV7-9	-	CASSLDGGRPTYEQYF	TGTGCCAGCAGCTTGGATGGCGGGAGGCCAACCTACGAGCAGTACTTC
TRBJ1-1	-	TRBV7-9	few	CASRTGVTEAFF	TGTGCCAGCAGAACGGGGGTCACTGAAGCTTTCTTT
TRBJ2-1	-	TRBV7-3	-	CASSWTHNNEQFF	TGTGCCAGCAGCTGGACGCATAACAATGAGCAGTTCTTC
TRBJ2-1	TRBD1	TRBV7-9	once	CASSFRDRANEQFF	TGTGCCAGCAGCTTCCGGGACAGAGCCAATGAGCAGTTCTTC
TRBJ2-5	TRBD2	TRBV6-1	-	CASSEEGTTQETQYF	TGTGCCAGCAGTGAAGAGGGGACTACTCAAGAGACCCAGTACTTC
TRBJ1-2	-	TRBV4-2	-	CASSQDRGLGQGYTF	TGTGCCAGCAGCCAAGATCGGGGGTTGGGTCAGGGCTACACCTTC
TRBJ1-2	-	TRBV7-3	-	CASSFYRDGYTF	TGTGCCAGCAGCTTTTACAGGGACGGCTACACCTTC